This T cell receptor beta chain stems from a study of blood T cell repertoires in COVID-19. As for the study in general: The samples span acute and convalescent COVID-19 from the United States, Italy and Spain.

Deletions cut 0 bases from V and 9 bases from J, with 11 bases between. The CDR3 loop spans 13 amino acids. CDR1 is SGDLS and CDR2 is YYNGEE in the germline V gene. Original processing methods: Amplified reference gene primers provided the basis for estimating nucleated cell counts. Some clones are missing from TCRdb's copy, which holds only in-frame ones; the method was immunoSEQ multiplex PCR. Clonal size and the V and J genes are those of that table, whereas D and trimming came from the DNA. In the table there are about 180,000 clones, 75% to 90% of which are singletons. In assigning cohorts, the study relied on participant-reported clinical history.

This sequence joins TRBV9 and TRBJ2-3, with a possible D match to TRBD2 (6 bases). This receptor was obtained from a woman between 40 and 55 years old with acute COVID-19. The source material was PBMCs or T cells enriched from blood (not recorded which). CDR3 protein: CASSVGVSGTQYF. DNA of the CDR3: TGTGCCAGCAGCGTAGGAGTTAGCGGAACGCAGTATTTT.